This TCR beta chain was recorded in a study of identical twins. This clonotype was seen more than once but under ten times. CDR3 length equals 13 residues. The V end lost 2 bases, the J end lost 3 bases, and 6 bases lay between the germline ends. Germline V gene sequence: CDR1 MNHEY, CDR2 SVGAGI. TCRdb redid the calling of the 5' RACE reads with MiXCR, one entry per CDR3 protein. Of some 250,000 distinct CDR3 sequences in the sample, 6.5% to 8% were seen once. These records were also assigned to another study, of T cells expressing NK-cell markers. Per that paper: The TCR beta repertoires originated in sorted CD3+CD56+NKG2C+, CD3+CD56+NKG2C- and CD3+CD56-NKG2C+ T cells. More than five donors showed dominant NKG2C+ clonotypes comprising roughly 1.0-7.0% of their CD8+ T cells. The leading position in the CD3+CD56-NKG2C+ fraction of several donors also went to these clonotypes.

The origin of this receptor is a woman aged 18-30 years in good health. The chain couples TRBV6-5 to TRBJ2-3, with D possibly being TRBD1 or TRBD2 (5 bases each). Input material: CD8+ T cells sorted from blood. CDR3 bases: TGTGCCAGCAGTTACGGGGGAACAGATACGCAGTATTTT. Its protein is CASSYGGTDTQYF.